A selection of T cell receptor beta chains follows, all from one sample in a study of T cells after yellow fever vaccination. TCRdb re-called the 5' RACE reads with MiXCR, one entry per CDR3 protein. The table has a few hundred thousand distinct CDR3 sequences, over 15% seen once. The starting material was PBMCs, obtained 15 days after the yellow fever booster vaccination. The receptors were sampled from a man under 40 who received the YFV17D yellow fever vaccine. The CDR3 runs from the conserved cysteine through the conserved F or W. The D gene is left open where the match is weak. A clone size is listed for some rows: how often the clone was seen (once, few, many), or a class if it is expanded.

clone_size d_call j_call v_call cdr3_aa cdr3_nt
few - TRBJ2-7 TRBV7-9 CASSPPLDSYEQYF TGTGCCAGCAGCCCGCCCTTAGATTCCTACGAGCAGTACTTC
few TRBD2 TRBJ2-1 TRBV7-2 CASSHGTSGRVSEQFF TGTGCCAGCAGCCATGGGACTAGCGGGAGGGTCAGTGAGCAGTTCTTC
- TRBD2 TRBJ2-1 TRBV6-9 CASSYTPWGLAINEQFF TGTGCCAGCAGTTATACCCCCTGGGGACTAGCGATCAATGAGCAGTTCTTC
- - TRBJ1-2 TRBV27 CASSTRTVGGYTF TGTGCCAGCAGCACCCGGACAGTAGGTGGCTACACCTTC
few - TRBJ2-1 TRBV7-7 CASSPEIGTRNGNEQFF TGTGCCAGCAGCCCCGAGATCGGGACTCGCAATGGCAATGAGCAGTTCTTC
- - TRBJ2-3 TRBV18 CASSPDVFRDTQYF TGTGCCAGCTCACCAGATGTTTTCAGAGATACGCAGTATTTT
- - TRBJ1-5 TRBV7-9 CASSRGGVQPQHF TGTGCCAGCAGCCGGGGCGGGGTTCAGCCCCAGCATTTT
- - TRBJ1-1 TRBV12-3/TRBV12-4 CASPAGTEAFF TGTGCCAGCCCGGCGGGCACTGAAGCTTTCTTT
few - TRBJ1-1 TRBV20-1 CSALMNTEAFF TGCAGTGCCCTCATGAACACTGAAGCTTTCTTT
- - TRBJ1-4 TRBV7-9 CASSSQGGTNEKLFF TGTGCCAGCAGCTCACAGGGAGGAACTAATGAAAAACTGTTTTTT
- - TRBJ2-1 TRBV20-1 CSVENGYNEQFF TGCAGTGTCGAAAACGGTTACAATGAGCAGTTCTTC
many TRBD2 TRBJ2-2 TRBV5-1 CASSRLLAEINTGELFF TGCGCCAGCAGCCGACTTCTAGCGGAAATCAACACCGGGGAGCTGTTTTTT
- - TRBJ2-7 TRBV6-5 CASSYVASQTYEQYF TGTGCCAGCAGTTACGTGGCTAGTCAGACCTACGAGCAGTACTTC
few - TRBJ2-7 TRBV23-1 CASGGLEQYF TGCGCCAGCGGGGGACTTGAGCAGTACTTC
few TRBD2 TRBJ2-3 TRBV7-2 CASSPGLVGTTDTQYF TGTGCCAGCAGCCCCGGACTAGTAGGGACCACAGATACGCAGTATTTT
few TRBD2 TRBJ2-1 TRBV5-6 CASSQTSGRAAGEQFF TGTGCCAGCAGTCAAACTAGCGGGAGGGCGGCGGGGGAGCAGTTCTTC
- TRBD2 TRBJ2-5 TRBV7-2 CASGAGGGETQYF TGTGCCAGCGGAGCGGGAGGGGGAGAGACCCAGTACTTC
- TRBD1 TRBJ2-7 TRBV6-5 CASSSPGQEYF TGTGCCAGCAGTTCCCCGGGACAGGAGTACTTC
many - TRBJ2-3 TRBV4-3 CASGRGVPDTQYF TGCGCCAGCGGACGGGGTGTCCCAGATACGCAGTATTTT
- TRBD1 TRBJ2-7 TRBV28 CASLRDSYEQYF TGTGCCAGCCTCCGGGACAGCTACGAGCAGTACTTC
few - TRBJ2-7 TRBV20-1 CSAKPGASEQYF TGCAGTGCTAAACCCGGGGCTTCCGAGCAGTACTTC
few TRBD2 TRBJ2-1 TRBV20-1 CSASAKRDSYNEQFF TGCAGTGCTAGTGCCAAGCGGGATTCATACAATGAGCAGTTCTTC
- TRBD2 TRBJ2-2 TRBV27 CASNQRLAGTGELFF TGTGCCAGCAATCAGAGGCTAGCGGGCACCGGGGAGCTGTTTTTT
many TRBD1 TRBJ2-7 TRBV5-1 CASSEGAAYEQYF TGCGCCAGCAGTGAGGGGGCCGCCTACGAGCAGTACTTC
- - TRBJ2-1 TRBV6-1 CASSPSGVYNEQFF TGTGCCAGCAGTCCGAGTGGGGTATACAATGAGCAGTTCTTC
few - TRBJ2-5 TRBV7-2 CASTLLGETQYF TGTGCCAGCACCCTCCTAGGAGAGACCCAGTACTTC
- - TRBJ2-3 TRBV5-4 CASSSRTGPRDTQYF TGTGCCAGCAGCTCTCGAACCGGGCCGAGGGATACGCAGTATTTT
few - TRBJ2-7 TRBV6-2/TRBV6-3 CASSQFDEQYF TGTGCCAGCAGTCAATTTGACGAGCAGTACTTC
- TRBD1 TRBJ1-6 TRBV10-3 CAISVGTGESPLHF TGTGCCATCAGTGTGGGGACAGGGGAATCACCCCTCCACTTT
- - TRBJ1-5 TRBV20-1 CSATGLFNQPQHF TGCAGTGCTACCGGACTGTTTAATCAGCCCCAGCATTTT
- - TRBJ2-3 TRBV10-3 CAISESRDSDTQYF TGTGCCATCAGTGAGTCGAGGGACTCAGATACGCAGTATTTT
few TRBD2 TRBJ2-3 TRBV29-1 CSVDGTSGASTDTQYF TGCAGCGTTGACGGGACTAGCGGGGCTAGCACAGATACGCAGTATTTT
few - TRBJ2-4 TRBV3-1 CASSLALDLAKNIQYF TGTGCCAGCAGCCTCGCTTTGGATCTAGCCAAAAACATTCAGTACTTC
few TRBD1 TRBJ2-7 TRBV29-1 CSVGRTGAYEQYF TGCAGCGTTGGAAGGACAGGGGCCTACGAGCAGTACTTC
- - TRBJ2-2 TRBV7-2 CASSLSLTVTGELFF TGTGCCAGCAGCTTATCGCTGACGGTCACCGGGGAGCTGTTTTTT
few - TRBJ2-1 TRBV6-6 CASGVGYEEQFF TGTGCCAGCGGGGTAGGTTACGAAGAGCAGTTCTTC
few - TRBJ1-4 TRBV7-2 CASSLVRGMLFF TGTGCCAGCAGCTTAGTGAGGGGGATGCTGTTTTTT
- - TRBJ2-1 TRBV24-1 CATSEPDGRLQFF TGTGCCACCAGTGAACCGGACGGTCGACTGCAGTTCTTC
once - TRBJ2-7 TRBV28 CASRLANEQYF TGTGCCAGCAGACTAGCCAACGAGCAGTACTTC
- - TRBJ1-4 TRBV9 CASSVGMGSNEKLFF TGTGCCAGCAGCGTGGGGATGGGTAGTAATGAAAAACTGTTTTTT
- TRBD2 TRBJ2-2 TRBV5-1 CASSTGLAGTNTGELFF TGCGCCAGCAGCACGGGACTAGCGGGGACGAACACCGGGGAGCTGTTTTTT